These T cell receptor beta chains were read from a single sample in a study of blood T cell repertoires in COVID-19. Assay: immunoSEQ multiplex PCR; the TCRdb copy retains only in-frame clones and omits some. Of 250,000 to 350,000 clones listed, 86% are singletons. The specimen sequenced was peripheral blood. All receptors derive from a woman younger than 45 with active or convalescent COVID-19. Both conserved end residues are part of each CDR3.

V	J	CDR3
TRBV6-2/TRBV6-3	TRBJ2-1	CASSLPFRTGTYNEQFF
TRBV28	TRBJ1-1	CASSLPSNTEAFF
TRBV2	TRBJ2-1	CASSEGTSWDEQFF
TRBV6-2/TRBV6-3	TRBJ1-1	CASSYDRGNTEAFF
TRBV25-1	TRBJ1-5	CASSAGRDNQPQHF
TRBV6-5	TRBJ1-2	CASSYSGGPYGYTF
TRBV4-2	TRBJ1-6	CASSQDGTGLGNSPLHF
TRBV9	TRBJ2-3	CASSVGRSPEDTQYF
TRBV2	TRBJ2-1	CASSDRTRKGNEQFF
TRBV7-2	TRBJ1-5	CASSLWEGGQVQPQHF
TRBV27	TRBJ1-4	CASRRQGAYEKLFF
TRBV28	TRBJ1-2	CASSFWGTGDGYTF
TRBV7-5	TRBJ2-3	CARSRGLAGGDTQYF
TRBV28	TRBJ1-2	CASSQTGGKTYGYTF
TRBV27	TRBJ1-2	CASSSRQGQGGYTF
TRBV7-9	TRBJ2-7	CASSLGTFYEQYF
TRBV18	TRBJ1-5	CASSPTGDQPQHF
TRBV5-8	TRBJ1-2	CASSLAFGQGAYGYTF
TRBV6-1	TRBJ1-5	CASSERQGGQPQHF
TRBV6-5	TRBJ2-2	CASKAGGPVTGELFF
TRBV28	TRBJ1-2	CASDNPPRLGGNYGYTF
TRBV7-6	TRBJ1-1	CASSLVSGVNTEAFF
TRBV3-1/TRBV3-2	TRBJ2-2	CASSLRTSANTGELFF
TRBV6-4	TRBJ2-1	CASSALSGAVYNEQFF
TRBV19	TRBJ2-7	CASSIGYEQYF
TRBV27	TRBJ1-2	CASSFLTGLLNYGYTF
TRBV10-3	TRBJ2-3	CATTSGEGGNTQYF
TRBV28	TRBJ2-1	CAGSAGDTNEQFF
TRBV3-1/TRBV3-2	TRBJ1-4	CASSQDGSRAEKLFF
TRBV6-5	TRBJ1-3	CASSYSPGGSGNTIYF
TRBV7-6	TRBJ2-7	CASSSTSGGTYEQYF
TRBV11-1	TRBJ2-7	CASSLSGTSVEQYF